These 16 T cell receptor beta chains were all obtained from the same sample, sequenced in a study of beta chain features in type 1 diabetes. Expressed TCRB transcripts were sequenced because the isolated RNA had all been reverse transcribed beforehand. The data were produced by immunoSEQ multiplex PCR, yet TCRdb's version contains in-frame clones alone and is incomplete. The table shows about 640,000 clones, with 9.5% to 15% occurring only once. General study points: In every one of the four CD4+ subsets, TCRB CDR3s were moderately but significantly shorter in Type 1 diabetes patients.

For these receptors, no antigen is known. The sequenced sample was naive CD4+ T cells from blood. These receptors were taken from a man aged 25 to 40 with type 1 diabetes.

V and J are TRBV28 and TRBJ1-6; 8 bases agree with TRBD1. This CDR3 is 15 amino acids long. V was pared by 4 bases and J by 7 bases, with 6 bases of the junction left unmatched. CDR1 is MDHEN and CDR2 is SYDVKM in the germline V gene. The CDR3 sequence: CASSSGQGKNSPLHF. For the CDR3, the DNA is TGTGCCAGCAGTTCCGGACAGGGCAAGAATTCACCCCTCCACTTT. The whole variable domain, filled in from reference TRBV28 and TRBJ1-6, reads DVKVTQSSRYLVKRTGEKVFLECVQDMDHENMFWYRQDPGLGLRLIYFSYDVKMKEKGDIPEGYSVSREKKERFSLILESASTNQTSMYLCASSSGQGKNSPLHFGNGTRLTVT.

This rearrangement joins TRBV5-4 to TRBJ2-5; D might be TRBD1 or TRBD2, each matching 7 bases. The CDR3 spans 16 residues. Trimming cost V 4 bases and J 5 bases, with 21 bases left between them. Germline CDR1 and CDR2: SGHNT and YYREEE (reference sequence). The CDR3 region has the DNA TGTGCCAGCAGCCCTGCCCCCCGGCAGGGGGGGGAGACCCAGTACTTC. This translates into CASSPAPRQGGETQYF.

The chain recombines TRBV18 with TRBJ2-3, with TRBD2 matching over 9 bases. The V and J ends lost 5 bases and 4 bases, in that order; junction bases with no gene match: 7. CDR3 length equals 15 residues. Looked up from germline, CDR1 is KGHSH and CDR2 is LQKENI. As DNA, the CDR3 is TGTGCCAGCTCATCCCAAGCGGGGGGCTCAGATACGCAGTATTTT. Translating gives CASSSQAGGSDTQYF.

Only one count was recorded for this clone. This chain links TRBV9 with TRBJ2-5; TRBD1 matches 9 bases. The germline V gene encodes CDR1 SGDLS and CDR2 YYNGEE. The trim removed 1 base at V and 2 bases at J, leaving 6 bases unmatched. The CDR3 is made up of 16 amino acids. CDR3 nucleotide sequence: TGTGCCAGCAGCGTACGACAGGGGGTTTTTCAAGAGACCCAGTACTTC. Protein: CASSVRQGVFQETQYF.

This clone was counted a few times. The DNA of the CDR3 is TGTGCCAGCAGTGCAGGGGAGACCCAGTACTTC. Protein sequence: CASSAGETQYF. The chain is built from TRBV7-2 and TRBJ2-5; D is possibly TRBD1 (5 bases). The CDR3 covers 11 residues. The germline V gene encodes CDR1 SGHTA and CDR2 FQGNSA. V was clipped by 6 bases and J by 5 bases, with 7 bases between them.

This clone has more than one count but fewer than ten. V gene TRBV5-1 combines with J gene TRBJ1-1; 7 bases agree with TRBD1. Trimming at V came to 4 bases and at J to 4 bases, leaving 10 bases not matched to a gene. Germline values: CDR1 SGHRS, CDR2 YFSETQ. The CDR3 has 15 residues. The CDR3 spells CASSGTTGIGTEAFF. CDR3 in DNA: TGCGCCAGCAGCGGGACGACAGGGATAGGCACTGAAGCTTTCTTT.

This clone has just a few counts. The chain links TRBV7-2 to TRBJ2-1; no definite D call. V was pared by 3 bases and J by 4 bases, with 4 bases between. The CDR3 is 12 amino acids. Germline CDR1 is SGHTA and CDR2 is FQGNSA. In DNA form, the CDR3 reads TGTGCCAGCAGCTTTAGATACAATGAGCAGTTCTTC. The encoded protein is CASSFRYNEQFF.

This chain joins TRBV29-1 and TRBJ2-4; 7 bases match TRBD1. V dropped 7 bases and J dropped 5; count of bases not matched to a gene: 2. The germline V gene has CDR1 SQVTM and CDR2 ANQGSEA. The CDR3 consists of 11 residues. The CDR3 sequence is CSGGQQNIQYF. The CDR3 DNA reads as TGCAGCGGGGGACAGCAAAACATTCAGTACTTC.

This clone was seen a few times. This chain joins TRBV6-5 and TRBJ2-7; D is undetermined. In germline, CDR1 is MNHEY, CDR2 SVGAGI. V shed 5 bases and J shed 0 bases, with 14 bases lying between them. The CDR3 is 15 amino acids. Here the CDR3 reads CASSPRRGPSYEQYF. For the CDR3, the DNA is TGTGCCAGCAGTCCCCGGCGAGGACCCTCCTACGAGCAGTACTTC.

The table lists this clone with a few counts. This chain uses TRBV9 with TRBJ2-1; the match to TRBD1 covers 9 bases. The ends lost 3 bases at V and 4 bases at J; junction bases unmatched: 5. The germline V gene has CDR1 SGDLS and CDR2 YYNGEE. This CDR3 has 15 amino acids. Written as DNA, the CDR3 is TGTGCCAGCAGCGAGCCGGGACAGGGTTACAATGAGCAGTTCTTC. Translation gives CASSEPGQGYNEQFF. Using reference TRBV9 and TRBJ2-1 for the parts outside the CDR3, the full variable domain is DSGVTQTPKHLITATGQRVTLRCSPRSGDLSVYWYQQSLDQGLQFLIQYYNGEERAKGNILERFSAQQFPDLHSELNLSSLELGDSALYFCASSEPGQGYNEQFFGPGTRLTVL.

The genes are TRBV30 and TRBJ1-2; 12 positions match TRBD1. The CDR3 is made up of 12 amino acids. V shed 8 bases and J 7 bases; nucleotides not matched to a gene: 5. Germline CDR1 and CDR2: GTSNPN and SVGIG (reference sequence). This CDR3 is CAGDRGRGGYTF. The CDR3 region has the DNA TGTGCCGGGGACAGGGGGCGAGGTGGCTACACCTTC.

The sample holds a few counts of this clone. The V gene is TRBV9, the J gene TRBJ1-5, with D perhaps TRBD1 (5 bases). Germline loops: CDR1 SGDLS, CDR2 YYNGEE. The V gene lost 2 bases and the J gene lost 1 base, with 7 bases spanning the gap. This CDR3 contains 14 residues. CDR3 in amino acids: CASSVRDSNQPQHF. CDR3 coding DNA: TGTGCCAGCAGCGTGCGGGACAGCAATCAGCCCCAGCATTTT.

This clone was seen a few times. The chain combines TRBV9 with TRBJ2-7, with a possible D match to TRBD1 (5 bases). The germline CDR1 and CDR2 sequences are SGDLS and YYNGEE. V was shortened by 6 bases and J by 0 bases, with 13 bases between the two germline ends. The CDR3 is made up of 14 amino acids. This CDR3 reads CASTPRQSSYEQYF. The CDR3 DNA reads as TGTGCCAGCACCCCAAGACAGAGCTCCTACGAGCAGTACTTC.

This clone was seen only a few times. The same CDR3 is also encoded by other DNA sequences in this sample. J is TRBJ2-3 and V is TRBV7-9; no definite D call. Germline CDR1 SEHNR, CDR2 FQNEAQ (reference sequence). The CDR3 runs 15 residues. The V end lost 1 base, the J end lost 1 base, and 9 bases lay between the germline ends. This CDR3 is CASSLVGSGTDTQYF. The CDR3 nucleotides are TGTGCCAGCAGCTTAGTCGGGTCTGGCACAGATACGCAGTATTTT.

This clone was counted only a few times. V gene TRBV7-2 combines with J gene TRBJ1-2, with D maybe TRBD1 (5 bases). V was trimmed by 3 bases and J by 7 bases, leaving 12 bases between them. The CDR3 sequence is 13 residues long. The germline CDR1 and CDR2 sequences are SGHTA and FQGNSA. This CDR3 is CASSFSGESGYTF. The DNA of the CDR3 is TGTGCCAGCAGCTTCTCGGGGGAAAGTGGCTACACCTTC.

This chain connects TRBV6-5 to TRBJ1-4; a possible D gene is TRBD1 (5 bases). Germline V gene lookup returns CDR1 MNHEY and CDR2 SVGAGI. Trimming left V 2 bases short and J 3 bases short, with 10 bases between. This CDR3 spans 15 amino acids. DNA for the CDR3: TGTGCCAGCAGTTACCACGGGGGGTCTAATGAAAAACTGTTTTTT. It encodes CASSYHGGSNEKLFF.